The clone carrying this T cell receptor beta chain was seen a single time. The data belong to a study of blood T cell repertoires in COVID-19. Profiling relied on immunoSEQ multiplex PCR, and the TCRdb table lists in-frame clones only, not all of them. The sample contains 200,000 to 250,000 clones, approximately 86% of which appear only once. Trimming removed 1 base at V and 0 bases at J, with 17 bases between. CDR1 SGHTA and CDR2 FQGNSA come from the germline V gene. This CDR3 comprises 18 residues. V usage is TRBV7-2 and J usage is TRBJ2-3; D remains ambiguous. This sequence was found in a woman aged 50 to 65 with COVID-19, enrolled during active disease. Sequenced sample: peripheral blood. This CDR3 reads CASSLDETSQTSTDTQYF. DNA for the CDR3: TGTGCCAGCAGCTTAGACGAGACATCCCAAACTAGCACAGATACGCAGTATTTT.